This entry features one TCR beta chain sequence. Its antigen remains unidentified. CDR3 length: 14 amino acids. The V gene's germline CDR1 is SGHRS and CDR2 YFSETQ. The V end lost 0 bases, the J end lost 10 bases, and 14 bases lay between the germline ends. Sequencing used immunoSEQ multiplex PCR; TCRdb keeps in-frame clones, though not all of them. The table lists a few hundred thousand clones, about 90% of them singletons. This entry comes from a study of Ad26.COV2.S vaccination and SARS-CoV-2 variants. Study at large: Participant was drawn from the COV1001 Ad26.COV2.S trial arm. Ad26.COV2.S was injected intramuscularly once or twice, 56 days apart. Whole-study results and caveats: Possibly, TCR breadth and depth analyses underestimated total T cell responses. Recipients of vaccine and of placebo showed similar breadth of their non-spike TCR repertoires.

Treatment: 15 to 20 received Ad26.COV2.S at low or high dose, single or two shots; about 5 received placebo; per-sample allocation not given. Day 63 following the first vaccine or placebo injection was when the samples were taken. The V gene is TRBV5-1, the J gene TRBJ2-1, with D maybe TRBD2 (6 bases). This TCR derives from a person between 18 and 60 years old who received the Ad26.COV2.S COVID-19 vaccine or a placebo. The input for sequencing was peripheral blood, taken in a trial of Ad26.COV2.S vaccine versus placebo. The DNA of the CDR3 is TGCGCCAGCAGCTTGGAGTCTAGCGCTGGAGAGCAGTTCTTC. Protein: CASSLESSAGEQFF.